Following are 23 T cell receptor beta chains from one sample sequenced in a study of control samples from healthy donors and cancer patients. TCRdb keeps only in-frame clones here, not all; method: immunoSEQ multiplex PCR. The repertoire holds 130,000 or so clones, with approximately 91% as singletons. Sequencing was performed on blood. Source of these receptors: a man aged 45-65 years in good health.

This clone has more than one count but fewer than ten. This sequence joins TRBV11-2 and TRBJ1-6; D is unresolved. V was trimmed by 4 bases and J by 14 bases, leaving 15 bases between them. This CDR3 comprises 13 residues. Per germline, CDR1 SGHAT and CDR2 FQNNGV. CDR3 DNA: TGTGCCAGCAGCTCGGACCCGGCCGGGACCCTCCACTTT. This translates into CASSSDPAGTLHF.

The rearrangement links TRBV11-3 to TRBJ2-1; D is undetermined. This CDR3 is 15 amino acids long. CDR1 and CDR2 (germline): SGHNT, YENEEA. V lost 1 base and J 4 bases, leaving 11 bases between the germline ends. CDR3 sequence reads: CASSLVPNPYNEQFF. CDR3 DNA sequence: TGTGCCAGCAGCTTAGTTCCAAATCCTTACAATGAGCAGTTCTTC.

This clone was detected a few times. This sequence joins TRBV4-1 and TRBJ1-6; tentatively, D is TRBD1 (5 bases). Germline V gene sequence: CDR1 MGHRA, CDR2 YSYEKL. Trimming left V 2 bases short and J 0 bases short, with 11 bases between. This CDR3 has 17 amino acids. The CDR3 DNA is TGCGCCAGCAGCCAATTGGACATCATCTCCTATAATTCACCCCTCCACTTT. Amino acid sequence: CASSQLDIISYNSPLHF.

This chain links TRBV2 with TRBJ1-6; D is possibly TRBD1 (5 bases). The length of the CDR3 is 15 residues. V was shortened by 4 bases and J by 4 bases, with 11 bases between the two germline ends. Germline lookup yields CDR1 SNHLY and CDR2 FYNNEI. CDR3 amino acids: CASSAGLAYNSPLHF. Here the CDR3 DNA reads TGTGCCAGCAGTGCAGGGCTGGCGTATAATTCACCCCTCCACTTT.

The chain combines TRBV6-4 with TRBJ2-2; 10 nucleotides align to TRBD1. The V gene end was trimmed by 2 bases and the J gene end by 6 bases; junction bases not matched to a gene: 0. CDR3 length: 14 residues. Germline CDR1 MRHNA, CDR2 SNTAGT. CDR3 region: CASSDGQGAGELFF. CDR3 DNA sequence: TGTGCCAGCAGTGACGGACAGGGGGCCGGGGAGCTGTTTTTT.

The chain uses TRBV18 and TRBJ2-3, with a possible D match to TRBD2 (6 bases). Germline CDR1 KGHSH, CDR2 LQKENI. The CDR3 loop spans 19 amino acids. The V and J ends lost 3 bases and 4 bases respectively, with 26 bases between them. The CDR3 loop reads CASSPNALTRGMGPDTQYF. The CDR3 nucleotides are TGTGCCAGCTCACCGAACGCCTTAACTCGGGGGATGGGTCCAGATACGCAGTATTTT.

The V gene is TRBV10-1, the J gene TRBJ1-4; no clear D. Trimming stripped 2 bases from V and 5 bases from J, with 6 bases between. The CDR3 sequence is 13 residues long. Per the germline V gene, CDR1 is WNHNN and CDR2 is SYGVQD (reference sequence). CDR3 sequence: CASSEDTNEKLFF. The CDR3 nucleotides are TGCGCCAGCAGTGAGGACACGAATGAAAAACTGTTTTTT.

V and J are TRBV6-6 and TRBJ2-2, with TRBD1 as a possible D gene (5 bases). CDR3 size: 13 residues. Germline V CDR1 and CDR2: MNHNY, SVGAGI (reference sequence). Trimming left V 7 bases short and J 7 bases short, with 13 bases between. DNA for the CDR3: TGTGCCAGCACAAACAGGTCTAGCGGGGAGCTGTTTTTT. Residues: CASTNRSSGELFF.

The chain carries TRBV2 and TRBJ1-5, with 7 bases fitting TRBD1. V gave up 6 bases and J gave up 3 bases; unmatched junction bases: 8. There are 15 residues in the CDR3. The germline gives CDR1 SNHLY, CDR2 FYNNEI. The CDR3 nucleotides read TGTGCCAGCAGCGCGCAGGGACAGAACAATCAGCCCCAGCATTTT. Protein: CASSAQGQNNQPQHF.

In its sample, this clone was seen a few times. The chain employs TRBV4-1 and TRBJ2-7; no reliable D call. The ends were cut back, 1 base at V and 4 bases at J, with 17 bases in the middle. The CDR3 spans 16 residues. Germline loops: CDR1 MGHRA, CDR2 YSYEKL. In DNA form, the CDR3 reads TGCGCCAGCAGCCAAGGCCACGGATCTTTAAGTTACGAGCAGTACTTC. As protein: CASSQGHGSLSYEQYF.

The chain links TRBV10-2 to TRBJ1-3; D ambiguous. The CDR3 runs 14 residues. V lost 5 bases and J lost 1, with 9 bases in between. Per the germline V gene, CDR1 is WSHSY and CDR2 is SAAADI. CDR3 nucleotides: TGCGCCAGCAGTAAGGACCTGTCTGGAAACACCATATATTTT. Translation: CASSKDLSGNTIYF.

The J gene is TRBJ1-2, the V gene TRBV21-1. TRBV21-1 is listed as a pseudogene. The CDR3 length is 13 residues. CDR3 DNA sequence: TGTGCCAGCAGAGAGGGGAATAACTATGGCTACACCTTC. Translated, it gives CASREGNNYGYTF.

CDR3 protein: CASTEVRSQGSPLHF. The CDR3 DNA is TGTGCCAGCACCGAGGTGAGGTCTCAAGGGTCACCCCTCCACTTT. The chain carries TRBV6-5 and TRBJ1-6, with D unresolved. V was shortened by 7 bases and J by 10 bases, with 20 bases between the two germline ends. This CDR3 is built from 15 residues. The V gene's germline CDR1 is MNHEY and CDR2 SVGAGI.

This chain joins TRBV27 and TRBJ2-1, with D hard to call. Trimming shortened V by 2 bases and J by 5 bases, and 13 bases separated the two germline ends. CDR3 length: 15 residues. In germline, CDR1 is MNHEY, CDR2 SMNVEV (reference sequence). The CDR3 reads CASSLSRSTDNEQFF. The CDR3 DNA follows: TGTGCCAGCAGTTTAAGTCGGTCGACTGACAATGAGCAGTTCTTC.

The rearrangement uses TRBV5-1 and TRBJ1-2; no reliable D call. V lost 4 bases to trimming and J lost 0 bases, with 13 bases between them. In germline, CDR1 is SGHRS, CDR2 YFSETQ. The CDR3 runs 15 residues. The DNA of the CDR3 is TGCGCCAGCAGCCCTTCGACAAGCACTAACTATGGCTACACCTTC. Translation gives CASSPSTSTNYGYTF.

A single count supports this clone. The rearrangement joins TRBV5-6 to TRBJ1-3; D gene unclear. The CDR3 consists of 14 residues. V dropped 4 bases and J dropped 0 bases, with 8 bases sitting between them. Germline V gene data show CDR1 as SGHDT and CDR2 as YYEEEE. CDR3 nucleotides: TGTGCCAGCAGCCCGAGCTACTCTGGAAACACCATATATTTT. It codes for CASSPSYSGNTIYF.

The chain couples TRBV27 to TRBJ1-2; D may be TRBD1 (6 bases). The CDR3 contains 14 residues. Germline-derived CDR1 and CDR2 are MNHEY and SMNVEV (reference sequence). The ends were cut back, 0 bases at V and 3 bases at J, with 8 bases in the middle. The CDR3 reads CASSLSGAHYGYTF. CDR3 sequence (DNA): TGTGCCAGCAGTTTATCGGGGGCGCACTATGGCTACACCTTC.

J is TRBJ1-2 and V is TRBV7-9; D gene ambiguous. The CDR3 is made up of 14 amino acids. V was pared by 2 bases and J by 4 bases, with 11 bases between. The germline V gene encodes CDR1 SEHNR and CDR2 FQNEAQ (reference sequence). This chain's CDR3 is CASSLISDFYGYTF. The CDR3 DNA sequence: TGTGCCAGCAGCTTAATATCAGATTTCTATGGCTACACCTTC.

The chain combines TRBV7-9 with TRBJ2-5; D may match TRBD1 or TRBD2 (6 bases each). This CDR3 has 14 amino acids. Per the germline V gene, CDR1 is SEHNR and CDR2 is FQNEAQ (reference sequence). V lost 1 base and J lost 5, with 11 bases in between. DNA for the CDR3: TGTGCCAGCAGCTTAGACGGGGGCCGGGAGACCCAGTACTTC. Amino acid sequence: CASSLDGGRETQYF. Full variable domain (rest looked up from reference TRBV7-9 and TRBJ2-5): DTGVSQNPRHKITKRGQNVTFRCDPISEHNRLYWYRQTLGQGPEFLTYFQNEAQLEKSRLLSDRFSAERPKGSFSTLEIQRTEQGDSAMYLCASSLDGGRETQYFGPGTRLLVL.

The genes are TRBV6-9 and TRBJ2-7, with D possibly TRBD1 on 6 matching bases. Deletions cut 6 bases from V and 4 bases from J, with 28 bases between. The CDR3 extends over 18 amino acids. Per the germline V gene, CDR1 is MNHGY and CDR2 is SVAAGI. The CDR3 loop is CASRHRVYENSEFYEQYF. Written as DNA, the CDR3 is TGTGCCAGCAGGCACAGGGTGTACGAGAACTCCGAATTTTACGAGCAGTACTTC.

Only a few counts were recorded for this clone. CDR3 in amino acids: CASSPNEGPTEAFF. In DNA, the CDR3 is TGTGCCAGCAGCCCGAATGAAGGGCCAACTGAAGCTTTCTTT. This chain uses TRBV5-4 with TRBJ1-1; D unresolved. From germline, CDR1 is SGHNT and CDR2 YYREEE (reference sequence). The CDR3 has 14 residues. Trimming removed 4 bases from V and 5 bases from J, with 15 bases in between.

The J gene is TRBJ2-1, the V gene TRBV18; 7 bases match TRBD1. The CDR3 runs to 15 residues. Looked up from germline, CDR1 is KGHSH and CDR2 is LQKENI. After removal of 2 bases from V and 5 bases from J, the junction contained 6 bases not matched to a gene. CDR3 residues: CASSPALQGNNEQFF. The CDR3, as DNA: TGTGCCAGCTCACCAGCTCTACAGGGGAACAATGAGCAGTTCTTC.

The V gene is TRBV5-1, the J gene TRBJ1-1; 7 nucleotides line up with TRBD1. The CDR3 is 17 residues long. CDR1 and CDR2 from the germline V gene are SGHRS and YFSETQ. J was trimmed by 1 base and V by 0 bases; bases with no gene match: 9. The CDR3 loop is CASSLGTGPGRNTEAFF. DNA for the CDR3: TGCGCCAGCAGCTTGGGGACAGGCCCGGGACGGAACACTGAAGCTTTCTTT.